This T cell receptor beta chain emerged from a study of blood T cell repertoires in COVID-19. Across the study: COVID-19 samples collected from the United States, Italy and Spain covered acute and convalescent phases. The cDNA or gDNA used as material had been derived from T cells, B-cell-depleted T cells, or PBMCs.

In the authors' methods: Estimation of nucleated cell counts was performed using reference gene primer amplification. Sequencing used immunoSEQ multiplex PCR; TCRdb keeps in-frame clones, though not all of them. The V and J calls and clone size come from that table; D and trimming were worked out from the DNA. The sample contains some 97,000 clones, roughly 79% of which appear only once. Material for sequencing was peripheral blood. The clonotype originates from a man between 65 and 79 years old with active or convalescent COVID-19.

The CDR3 is CASSYSWTGGVNTEAFF. CDR3 bases: TGTGCCAGCAGTTACTCTTGGACAGGGGGCGTAAACACTGAAGCTTTCTTT. The chain links TRBV6-2 or TRBV6-3 to TRBJ1-1; 11 bases line up with TRBD1. V lost 0 bases to trimming and J lost 2 bases; unmatched junction nucleotides: 5. CDR1 MNHEY and CDR2 SVGEGT come from the germline V gene. The CDR3 covers 17 residues.